Presented here are 2 T cell receptor beta chains from one specimen sequenced in a study of CD4 T cells in relation to SARS-CoV-2 and coronaviruses. Only in-frame clones appear in the TCRdb table, and some are missing; sequencing was by immunoSEQ multiplex PCR. The sample carries about 36,000 clones, about 86% recorded once. No antigen is known for these receptors. The sample taken for sequencing was naive CD4+ T cells from PBMCs, cultured in vitro. The subset denotes: naive CD4+ T cells isolated by negative enrichment. The receptors come from an adult with COVID-19.

The V and J genes are TRBV11-2 and TRBJ2-5, with a tentative D call TRBD2 (6 bases). The germline gives CDR1 SGHAT, CDR2 FQNNGV. The V gene lost 5 bases and the J gene lost 5 bases, with 15 bases spanning the gap. The CDR3 runs to 14 residues. The CDR3 sequence: CASSPTDYAETQYF. CDR3 bases: TGTGCCAGCAGCCCCACGGACTATGCGGAGACCCAGTACTTC.

This clone was counted a few times. The chain carries TRBV7-2 and TRBJ1-5, with D hard to call. This CDR3 spans 13 amino acids. With 5 bases removed from V and 7 bases from J, the gap between germline ends came to 12 bases. Germline V gene data show CDR1 as SGHTA and CDR2 as FQGNSA. CDR3 in amino acids: CASSADGLQPQHF. DNA for the CDR3: TGTGCCAGCAGCGCGGACGGGTTACAGCCCCAGCATTTT.